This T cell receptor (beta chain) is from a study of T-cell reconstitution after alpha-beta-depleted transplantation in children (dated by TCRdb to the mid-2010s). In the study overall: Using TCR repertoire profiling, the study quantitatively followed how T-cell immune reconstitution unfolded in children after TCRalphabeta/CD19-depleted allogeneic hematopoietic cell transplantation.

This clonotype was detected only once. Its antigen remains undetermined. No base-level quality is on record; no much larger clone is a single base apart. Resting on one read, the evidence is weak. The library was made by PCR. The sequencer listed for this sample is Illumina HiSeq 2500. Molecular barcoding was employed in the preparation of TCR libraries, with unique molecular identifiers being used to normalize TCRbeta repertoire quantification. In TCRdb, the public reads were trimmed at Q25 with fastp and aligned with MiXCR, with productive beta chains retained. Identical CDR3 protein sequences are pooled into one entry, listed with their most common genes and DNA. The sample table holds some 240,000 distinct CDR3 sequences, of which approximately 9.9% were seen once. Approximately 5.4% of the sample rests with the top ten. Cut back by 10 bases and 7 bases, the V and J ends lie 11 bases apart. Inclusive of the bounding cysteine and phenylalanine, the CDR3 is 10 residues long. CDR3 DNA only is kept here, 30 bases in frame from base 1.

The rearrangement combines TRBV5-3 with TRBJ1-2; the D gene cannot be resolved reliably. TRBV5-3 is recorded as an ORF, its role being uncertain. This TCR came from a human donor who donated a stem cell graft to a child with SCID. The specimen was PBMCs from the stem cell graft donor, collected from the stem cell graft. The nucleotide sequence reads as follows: TGTGCCGGGCGAACAGCTGGCTACACCTTC. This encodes CAGRTAGYTF.